The 30 T cell receptor beta chains given below trace back to one sample, sequenced in a study of blood T cells in healthy people across ages. The use of a sample-barcoded 5' primer and a J-beta primer mix characterized a second PCR of roughly 6 to 12 cycles. TCRdb independently ran MiXCR on the 5' RACE reads; one entry per CDR3 protein. The sample shows around 1,100,000 distinct CDR3 sequences, approximately 38% of them seen only once. Input material: blood. The receptors derive from a man between 18 and 35 years old in good health.

The table lists this clonotype with many counts. The V and J genes are TRBV28 and TRBJ2-3; D is perhaps TRBD1 (6 bases). The CDR3 has 14 amino acids. V was shortened by 4 bases and J by 3 bases, with 11 bases between the two germline ends. Germline V gene sequence: CDR1 MDHEN, CDR2 SYDVKM. CDR3 protein: CASSYNRVTDTQYF. CDR3 DNA sequence: TGTGCCAGCAGTTATAACAGGGTGACAGATACGCAGTATTTT.

V usage is TRBV6-5 and J usage is TRBJ1-1; 11 bases are a match to TRBD1. CDR1 is MNHEY, CDR2 SVGAGI, per germline. This CDR3 has 15 residues. Unmatched junction bases numbered 6, after V lost 5 bases and J lost 4 bases. The chain's CDR3 is CASSPGGTGGTEAFF. For the CDR3, the DNA is TGTGCCAGCAGTCCCGGTGGGACAGGGGGCACTGAAGCTTTCTTT.

The sample holds many counts of this clonotype. The chain carries TRBV6-6 and TRBJ1-5; TRBD1 matches 8 bases. This CDR3 spans 13 amino acids. The V gene end was trimmed by 6 bases and the J gene end by 7 bases; junction bases not matched to a gene: 5. Germline CDR1 MNHNY, CDR2 SVGAGI (reference sequence). The chain's CDR3 is CASSRGQGQPQHF. The CDR3 DNA sequence: TGTGCCAGCAGCAGGGGGCAAGGGCAGCCCCAGCATTTT.

The chain carries TRBV20-1 and TRBJ1-4, with 9 bases lining up with TRBD1. J gave up 7 bases and V 5 bases, and 5 bases lay outside the gene matches. Germline CDR1 and CDR2: DFQATT and SNEGSKA (reference sequence). The CDR3 extends over 13 amino acids. CDR3 nucleotides: TGCAGTGCTTCGACAGGGGGGTTTGAAAAACTGTTTTTT. Its protein product is CSASTGGFEKLFF.

Only a few counts were recorded for this clonotype. This chain connects TRBV7-2 to TRBJ2-7; D tentatively fits TRBD1 or TRBD2 (5 bases each). Germline V gene data show CDR1 as SGHTA and CDR2 as FQGNSA. CDR3 length equals 15 residues. V was trimmed by 1 base and J by 5 bases, leaving 15 bases between them. The CDR3 nucleotides read TGTGCCAGCAGCTTAGAGGGGACGGAGACCCACGAGCAGTACTTC. Its translation: CASSLEGTETHEQYF.

The J gene is TRBJ1-5, the V gene TRBV6-2 or TRBV6-3; D uncertain. The V gene lost 6 bases and the J gene lost 11 bases, with 14 bases spanning the gap. Germline values: CDR1 MNHEY, CDR2 SVGEGT. The CDR3 has 12 residues. CDR3 DNA sequence: TGTGCCAGCAGCCCCCCCCTAGGGTCCCAGCATTTT. It yields the protein CASSPPLGSQHF.

Comment on this clonotype: Mismatch with germline at one junction end may stem from a read error. The V and J genes are TRBV6-2 or TRBV6-3 and TRBJ2-5; 8 positions agree with TRBD2. The CDR3 runs to 17 residues. Germline CDR1 reads MNHEY; CDR2 reads SVGEGT. The CDR3 is CASSDSGGSFSYNEQYF. Here the CDR3 DNA reads TGTGCCAGCAGTGACTCGGGGGGGTCATTCTCCTACAATGAGCAGTACTTC.

Only a few counts were recorded for this clonotype. The J gene is TRBJ1-5, the V gene TRBV27; tentative D call: TRBD1 (6 bases). The V and J ends lost 10 bases and 1 base respectively, with 14 bases between them. Germline loops: CDR1 MNHEY, CDR2 SMNVEV (reference sequence). This CDR3 contains 14 residues. The CDR3 here is CATSKDSSNQPQHF. The CDR3, as DNA: TGTGCCACCTCCAAGGACAGCAGCAATCAGCCCCAGCATTTT.

This chain joins TRBV6-2 or TRBV6-3 and TRBJ2-1; 8 bases are a match to TRBD1. The V gene's germline CDR1 is MNHEY and CDR2 SVGEGT. This CDR3 has 15 residues. The ends lost 2 bases at V and 3 bases at J; junction bases unmatched: 3. The CDR3 protein is CASSYPGQDYNEQFF. CDR3 coding DNA: TGTGCCAGCAGTTACCCGGGACAGGACTACAATGAGCAGTTCTTC.

This rearrangement joins TRBV5-1 to TRBJ1-2; TRBD1 matches at 8 bases. Germline CDR1 SGHRS, CDR2 YFSETQ. V dropped 0 bases and J dropped 5; count of bases not matched to a gene: 9. This CDR3 has 16 amino acids. This CDR3 is CASSLGPDRAGYGYTF. In DNA, the CDR3 is TGCGCCAGCAGCTTGGGCCCGGACAGGGCGGGTTATGGCTACACCTTC.

The CDR3 DNA sequence: TGTGCTAGTGGTTTGGTCCAGATGAGTACGCAGTATTTT. Protein: CASGLVQMSTQYF. V and J are TRBV12-5 and TRBJ2-3; D is unclear. Trimming removed 0 bases from V and 8 bases from J, with 9 bases in between. The CDR3 loop spans 13 amino acids. Per germline, CDR1 LGHNT and CDR2 FRNRAP.

This clonotype showed up just a few times. The chain has TRBV27 and TRBJ1-5, with D possibly matching TRBD1 (5 bases). The germline V and J ends were trimmed by 8 bases and 1 base, with 9 bases remaining between them. This CDR3 spans 13 amino acids. CDR1 is MNHEY and CDR2 is SMNVEV in the germline V gene (reference sequence). CDR3 residues: CASGGWSNQPQHF. CDR3 sequence (DNA): TGTGCCAGCGGGGGGTGGAGCAATCAGCCCCAGCATTTT.

This clonotype showed up just a few times. The gene calls are TRBV27 and TRBJ2-5, with 10 bases that match TRBD2. The CDR3 has 16 residues. J lost 2 bases, V lost 5 bases, and 8 bases had no gene match. CDR1 MNHEY and CDR2 SMNVEV come from the germline V gene (reference sequence). CDR3 nucleotide sequence: TGTGCCAGCAGTCCCAGGAAGCGGGGGGGACAAGAGACCCAGTACTTC. Protein sequence: CASSPRKRGGQETQYF.

This clonotype was recorded a few times. V usage is TRBV6-1 and J usage is TRBJ2-3; no reliable D call. The CDR3 loop spans 16 amino acids. V was shortened by 4 bases and J by 0 bases, with 14 bases between the two germline ends. From germline, CDR1 is MNHNS and CDR2 SASEGT. The CDR3 region has the DNA TGTGCCAGCAGTGTAGATCAGTTTTCTAGCACAGATACGCAGTATTTT. Protein product: CASSVDQFSSTDTQYF.

The chain carries TRBV4-3 and TRBJ1-2; a weak D match, TRBD1 (5 bases). The CDR3 spans 18 residues. The V end lost 2 bases, the J end lost 0 bases, and 19 bases lay between the germline ends. Germline values: CDR1 LGHNA, CDR2 YSLEER. In DNA form, the CDR3 reads TGCGCCAGCAGCCAATACCAACTACCGGGACTAGCTAACTATGGCTACACCTTC. Its translation is CASSQYQLPGLANYGYTF.

The chain has TRBV20-1 and TRBJ2-7; D not resolved. CDR1 DFQATT and CDR2 SNEGSKA come from the germline V gene (reference sequence). Trimming pared 1 base from V and 7 bases from J, leaving 17 bases between. This CDR3 contains 14 residues. CDR3 residues: CSARATESYNEQYF. CDR3 bases: TGCAGTGCTAGAGCAACAGAATCCTACAATGAGCAGTACTTC.

This chain connects TRBV6-2 or TRBV6-3 to TRBJ2-7; D might be TRBD1 (6 bases). With the DNA end fitting TRBJ2-5 better, the J assignment may be wrong. In germline, CDR1 is MNHEY, CDR2 SVGEGT. This CDR3 region has 14 residues. CDR3 coding DNA: TGTGCCAGCAGTTACTCGGGGGCTTCGGTGACCCAGTACTTC. Its protein is CASSYSGASVTQYF.

The chain couples TRBV6-5 to TRBJ2-2; the D gene is possibly TRBD1 (6 bases). CDR3 length: 15 amino acids. The germline V and J ends were trimmed by 4 bases and 1 base, with 10 bases remaining between them. Germline V CDR1 and CDR2: MNHEY, SVGAGI. CDR3 DNA sequence: TGTGCCAGCAGTTTGGGACACAGGAACACCGGGGAGCTGTTTTTT. Its protein product is CASSLGHRNTGELFF.

This clonotype was detected only a few times. V usage is TRBV2 and J usage is TRBJ2-3; D call uncertain. Germline V gene sequence: CDR1 SNHLY, CDR2 FYNNEI. The CDR3 is 12 amino acids. Trimming stripped 5 bases from V and 4 bases from J, with 7 bases between. The CDR3 region has the DNA TGTGCCAGCAGTTGGGGTGCAGATACGCAGTATTTT. As protein: CASSWGADTQYF. Filled out from reference TRBV2 and TRBJ2-3, the complete variable domain reads EPEVTQTPSHQVTQMGQEVILRCVPISNHLYFYWYRQILGQKVEFLVSFYNNEISEKSEIFDDQFSVERPDGSNFTLKIRSTKLEDSAMYFCASSWGADTQYFGPGTRLTVL.

This clonotype was seen just once. The rearrangement joins TRBV7-3 to TRBJ2-3, with no clear D. This CDR3 spans 14 amino acids. V lost 4 bases and J lost 1, with 9 bases in between. Germline V gene sequence: CDR1 SGHTA, CDR2 FQGTGA. CDR3 residues: CASSCNSGTDTQYF. In DNA, the CDR3 is TGTGCCAGCAGCTGCAACTCGGGCACAGATACGCAGTATTTT.

The rearrangement uses TRBV28 and TRBJ2-3, with 9 nucleotides matching TRBD1. CDR3 length equals 15 residues. Germline V CDR1 and CDR2: MDHEN, SYDVKM. J gave up 6 bases and V 5 bases, and 9 bases lay outside the gene matches. The CDR3 bases are TGTGCCAGCAGTCCTAGCGACAGGGGGGAGGATACGCAGTATTTT. Its protein is CASSPSDRGEDTQYF.

The J gene is TRBJ2-3, the V gene TRBV5-1; D may correspond to TRBD1 or TRBD2 (6 bases each). Germline values: CDR1 SGHRS, CDR2 YFSETQ. Trimming removed 2 bases from V and 12 bases from J, with 19 bases in between. CDR3 length equals 14 residues. The CDR3 nucleotides read TGCGCCAGCAGCTTTGGAGGGGGAGAGGCTACACAGTATTTT. Residues: CASSFGGGEATQYF.

This chain uses TRBV28 with TRBJ1-1, with a tentative D call TRBD1 (6 bases). The CDR3 has 15 residues. V lost 6 bases to trimming and J lost 3 bases, with 17 bases between them. Looked up from germline, CDR1 is MDHEN and CDR2 is SYDVKM. In nucleotides, the CDR3 is TGTGCCAGCAGCCTAGGGGGGCCAGAATACACTGAAGCTTTCTTT. It specifies CASSLGGPEYTEAFF.

This chain joins TRBV9 and TRBJ1-2, with TRBD1 as a possible D gene (6 bases). V was cut by 4 bases and J by 5 bases, with 24 bases left in between. The germline gives CDR1 SGDLS, CDR2 YYNGEE. This CDR3 spans 17 amino acids. The CDR3 reads CASSPITLDRTIYGYTF. The CDR3 DNA sequence: TGTGCCAGCAGCCCCATCACCCTTGACAGGACCATTTATGGCTACACCTTC.

In this sample, this clonotype turned up a few times. This rearrangement joins TRBV3-1 to TRBJ1-2, with TRBD1 matching 8 bases. The V gene's germline CDR1 is LGHDT and CDR2 YNNKEL (reference sequence). This CDR3 is 17 amino acids long. Unmatched junction bases numbered 15, after V lost 7 bases and J lost 2 bases. CDR3 sequence: CASILIEDRASNYGYTF. The CDR3 nucleotides read TGTGCCAGCATCCTCATAGAGGACAGGGCATCAAACTATGGCTACACCTTC.

The chain combines TRBV20-1 with TRBJ2-7, with D tentatively TRBD1 or TRBD2 (5 bases each). In germline, CDR1 is DFQATT, CDR2 SNEGSKA (reference sequence). The CDR3 loop spans 12 amino acids. Trimming left V 0 bases short and J 10 bases short, with 13 bases between. CDR3 coding DNA: TGCAGTGCTAGAGATGTCGGGGCCGAACAGTACTTC. Translating gives CSARDVGAEQYF.

Notes on this clonotype: A clone one base away is much larger, so this may be a read error. The chain couples TRBV6-5 to TRBJ1-2; 7 bases line up with TRBD1. The germline gives CDR1 MNHEY, CDR2 SVGAGI. This CDR3 is built from 14 residues. V dropped 9 bases and J dropped 3; count of bases not matched to a gene: 10. CDR3 amino acids: CASGRPGGDYGYTF. DNA for the CDR3: TGTGCCAGTGGTCGACCAGGGGGAGACTATGGCTACACCTTC.

The chain joins TRBV6-6 to TRBJ1-4, with D possibly matching TRBD1 (5 bases). CDR3 length: 11 residues. Germline-derived CDR1 and CDR2 are MNHNY and SVGAGI (reference sequence). V lost 9 bases to trimming and J lost 5 bases, with 7 bases between them. DNA of the CDR3: TGTGCCAGTCGGGACAATGAAAAACTGTTTTTT. It translates to CASRDNEKLFF.

This clonotype occurred a few times. This chain connects TRBV20-1 to TRBJ2-1, with D possibly being TRBD1 or TRBD2 (5 bases each). The V end was cut by 3 bases, the J end by 6 bases, with 15 bases between. This CDR3 is built from 14 residues. Germline V lookup: CDR1 DFQATT, CDR2 SNEGSKA (reference sequence). The CDR3 nucleotides read TGCAGTGCTAGGGGGGATGAGGGATTCAATGAGCAGTTCTTC. This sequence encodes CSARGDEGFNEQFF.

This clonotype was found a few times. This rearrangement joins TRBV10-3 to TRBJ2-3, with D unclear. With 6 bases removed from V and 1 base from J, the gap between germline ends came to 5 bases. The germline gives CDR1 ENHRY, CDR2 SYGVKD. This CDR3 contains 12 residues. The CDR3 DNA sequence: TGTGCCATCAGCCCCGGCACAGATACGCAGTATTTT. This codes for CAISPGTDTQYF.